The 31 T cell receptor beta chains presented below share a single source sample, sequenced in a study of blood T cell repertoires in COVID-19. Assay used: immunoSEQ multiplex PCR; TCRdb lists only in-frame clones, some missing. The profile covers some 170,000 clones, with around 83% appearing a single time and 1.1% taken by the ten largest. Sequenced: peripheral blood. Source of these receptors: a man in his forties or fifties with acute or convalescent COVID-19.

The chain carries TRBV3-1 (or the pseudogene TRBV3-2) and TRBJ1-1; D is perhaps TRBD1 (6 bases). CDR3 length equals 16 residues. Trimming stripped 8 bases from V and 0 bases from J, with 19 bases between. The germline V gene has CDR1 LGHDT and CDR2 YNNKEL (reference sequence). Written as DNA, the CDR3 is TGTGCCAGCTGGACAGCACCGTTGGAGGTGAACACTGAAGCTTTCTTT. Translated, it gives CASWTAPLEVNTEAFF.

CDR3 sequence: CASSLGGTGGHEQYF. The CDR3 bases are TGTGCCAGCAGCTTAGGAGGGACAGGCGGACACGAGCAGTACTTC. The V gene is TRBV13, the J gene TRBJ2-7; 8 bases map to TRBD1. This CDR3 is 15 amino acids long. Germline trimming cut 0 bases from V and 5 bases from J; bases unmatched to any gene: 6. Germline V gives CDR1 PRHDT, CDR2 FYEKMQ (reference sequence).

This chain connects TRBV3-1 (or the pseudogene TRBV3-2) to TRBJ2-3; D remains unclear. V was trimmed by 4 bases and J by 1 base, leaving 9 bases between them. The CDR3 sequence is 14 residues long. Germline CDR1 is LGHDT and CDR2 is YNNKEL (reference sequence). Here the CDR3 DNA reads TGTGCCAGCAGCCCCCTCACGGGCACAGATACGCAGTATTTT. Amino acids: CASSPLTGTDTQYF.

V gene TRBV27 combines with J gene TRBJ2-7, with D maybe TRBD2 (8 bases). The CDR3 covers 14 residues. V shed 8 bases and J shed 3 bases, with 17 bases lying between them. Germline V gives CDR1 MNHEY, CDR2 SMNVEV (reference sequence). CDR3 in DNA: TGTGCCAGCCGGGAGGGGACAGCCCTCTACGAGCAGTACTTC. Its protein is CASREGTALYEQYF.

This clone was seen just once. This rearrangement joins TRBV5-4 to TRBJ2-3; 10 bases match TRBD1. The CDR3 spans 15 residues. V was clipped by 4 bases and J by 2 bases; unmatched bases: 4. Germline CDR1 SGHNT, CDR2 YYREEE (reference sequence). CDR3 coding DNA: TGTGCCAGCAGCCGGGACAGGGGATACACAGATACGCAGTATTTT. Encoded protein: CASSRDRGYTDTQYF.

V and J are TRBV5-4 and TRBJ2-2; 10 bases agree with TRBD2. This CDR3 spans 17 amino acids. J was trimmed by 4 bases and V by 5 bases; bases with no gene match: 11. Germline CDR1 reads SGHNT; CDR2 reads YYREEE (reference sequence). CDR3 protein: CASRDSGGASGTGELFF. The CDR3 coding sequence is TGTGCCAGCAGGGACAGCGGGGGGGCCTCGGGCACCGGGGAGCTGTTTTTT.

This chain connects TRBV6-1 to TRBJ1-5, with TRBD1 identical over 8 bases. V was clipped by 2 bases and J by 5 bases; unmatched bases: 11. The CDR3 is 17 residues long. Looked up from germline, CDR1 is MNHNS and CDR2 is SASEGT. The chain's CDR3 is CASSEPQGAAYDQPQHF. CDR3 in DNA: TGTGCCAGCAGTGAACCGCAGGGGGCGGCGTACGATCAGCCCCAGCATTTT.

The chain links TRBV25-1 to TRBJ2-1; the D is unclear. Germline V gene sequence: CDR1 MGHDK, CDR2 SYGVNS. The V gene lost 8 bases and the J gene lost 4 bases, with 6 bases spanning the gap. The CDR3 extends over 11 amino acids. CDR3 DNA: TGTGCCAGCCAGATGTACAATGAGCAGTTCTTC. Its translation is CASQMYNEQFF.

The V gene is TRBV27, the J gene TRBJ1-2, with 12 bases matching TRBD1. The CDR3 spans 19 residues. Germline assignment: CDR1 MNHEY and CDR2 SMNVEV (reference sequence). After removal of 3 bases from V and 1 base from J, the junction contained 12 bases not matched to a gene. CDR3 region: CASSFAGTGGGTFNYGYTF. CDR3 sequence (DNA): TGTGCCAGCAGTTTCGCCGGGACAGGGGGCGGGACGTTTAACTATGGCTACACCTTC.

The chain carries TRBV7-9 and TRBJ2-7; no clear D. Per germline, CDR1 SEHNR and CDR2 FQNEAQ (reference sequence). Trimming shortened V by 1 base and J by 4 bases, and 8 bases separated the two germline ends. The CDR3 covers 13 residues. The chain's CDR3 is CASSLGAPYEQYF. The DNA for the CDR3 is TGTGCCAGCAGCTTAGGGGCCCCTTACGAGCAGTACTTC. Variable domain in full (rest from reference TRBV7-9 and TRBJ2-7): DTGVSQNPRHKITKRGQNVTFRCDPISEHNRLYWYRQTLGQGPEFLTYFQNEAQLEKSRLLSDRFSAERPKGSFSTLEIQRTEQGDSAMYLCASSLGAPYEQYFGPGTRLTVT.

This chain links TRBV1 with TRBJ1-2; TRBD1, the D gene given by the table, was not confirmed from the DNA. TRBV1 is a recognized pseudogene. The CDR3 has 12 residues. CDR3 protein: CTSSSAGFGYTF. CDR3 coding DNA: TGCACCAGCAGCTCCGCAGGGTTCGGCTACACCTTC.

The genes are TRBV28 and TRBJ1-1, with 8 bases that match TRBD1. This CDR3 is built from 12 residues. The ends lost 4 bases at V and 11 bases at J; junction bases unmatched: 6. Germline-derived CDR1 and CDR2 are MDHEN and SYDVKM. The CDR3 nucleotides read TGTGCCAGCAGTTCTCAGGGGGCGCGGGCTTTCTTT. It is translated as CASSSQGARAFF.

The rearrangement joins TRBV7-9 to TRBJ2-1; 9 bases are shared with TRBD1. Trimming took 4 bases from V and 4 from J; bases not matched to a gene: 5. The germline CDR1 and CDR2 sequences are SEHNR and FQNEAQ (reference sequence). This CDR3 contains 15 residues. The CDR3 reads CASSWGTGTYNEQFF. The CDR3 bases are TGTGCCAGCAGCTGGGGGACAGGGACTTACAATGAGCAGTTCTTC.

This clone has a handful of counts. DNA of the CDR3: TGCGCCAGCAGCTGGAGTAACAGGGAGAGCTATGGCTACACCTTC. Translation gives CASSWSNRESYGYTF. This sequence joins TRBV5-1 and TRBJ1-2, with TRBD1 as a possible D gene (6 bases). The CDR3 runs to 15 residues. Trimming left V 3 bases short and J 4 bases short, with 16 bases between. Germline values: CDR1 SGHRS, CDR2 YFSETQ.

CDR3 DNA sequence: TGTGCCAGCAGCTTAAACAGGGACAATGAGCAGTTCTTC. Translating gives CASSLNRDNEQFF. This chain uses TRBV7-3 with TRBJ2-1; D perhaps matches TRBD1 (6 bases). Germline loops: CDR1 SGHTA, CDR2 FQGTGA. Trimming removed 1 base at V and 5 bases at J, with 6 bases between. This CDR3 has 13 amino acids.

J is TRBJ2-2 and V is TRBV18; D unclear. This CDR3 has 17 residues. V lost 2 bases and J lost 3, with 16 bases in between. Germline CDR1 reads KGHSH; CDR2 reads LQKENI. The CDR3 loop is CASSPYQPGFHTGELFF. CDR3 DNA: TGTGCCAGCTCACCATACCAGCCCGGGTTCCACACCGGGGAGCTGTTTTTT.

V and J are TRBV5-6 and TRBJ2-5; TRBD2 matches 16 bases. J lost 4 bases, V lost 4 bases, and 4 bases had no gene match. Germline V gene sequence: CDR1 SGHDT, CDR2 YYEEEE. The CDR3 totals 16 residues. In nucleotides, the CDR3 is TGTGCCAGCAGCGCGGGACTAGCGGGGGGGCGAGAGACCCAGTACTTC. Protein: CASSAGLAGGRETQYF.

This sequence joins TRBV27 and TRBJ2-7; 9 nucleotides match TRBD1. J was trimmed by 0 bases and V by 5 bases; bases with no gene match: 17. The CDR3 loop spans 19 amino acids. Germline V gene sequence: CDR1 MNHEY, CDR2 SMNVEV (reference sequence). The CDR3 protein is CASSAQGITGGWSSYEQYF. The CDR3 coding sequence is TGTGCCAGCAGTGCGCAGGGCATAACAGGGGGCTGGAGCTCCTACGAGCAGTACTTC.

The genes are TRBV3-1 (or the pseudogene TRBV3-2) and TRBJ2-3, with a weak D call TRBD1 (5 bases). Trimming stripped 3 bases from V and 9 bases from J, with 10 bases between. This CDR3 has 12 residues. CDR1 is LGHDT, CDR2 YNNKEL, per germline (reference sequence). The CDR3 DNA is TGTGCCAGCAGCCACCGGACACAAACGCAGTATTTT. It codes for CASSHRTQTQYF.

This clone was seen a handful of times. The gene calls are TRBV19 and TRBJ2-1, with a possible D match to TRBD2 (6 bases). This CDR3 is 14 amino acids long. The V end lost 7 bases, the J end lost 4 bases, and 14 bases lay between the germline ends. Per the germline V gene, CDR1 is LNHDA and CDR2 is SQIVND (reference sequence). CDR3 nucleotides: TGTGCCAGTACCTCCACCGGAGGGTACAATGAGCAGTTCTTC. Its protein product is CASTSTGGYNEQFF.

The chain couples TRBV15 to TRBJ2-1; perhaps TRBD1 as D (6 bases). CDR3 length equals 15 residues. V was trimmed by 0 bases and J by 9 bases, leaving 15 bases between them. Germline assignment: CDR1 LNHNV and CDR2 YYDKDF (reference sequence). DNA for the CDR3: TGTGCCACCAGCAGAGATGCATCGGCAGGGGTTGAGCAGTTCTTC. Translating gives CATSRDASAGVEQFF.

This clone was seen a single time. The genes are TRBV10-3 and TRBJ2-2, with TRBD2 identical over 7 bases. After removal of 6 bases from V and 8 bases from J, the junction contained 15 bases not matched to a gene. The CDR3 spans 16 residues. CDR1 and CDR2 (germline): ENHRY, SYGVKD. CDR3 amino acids: CAISNSGGGATGELFF. DNA of the CDR3: TGTGCCATCAGCAACAGCGGCGGGGGAGCTACTGGGGAGCTGTTTTTT.

The rearrangement joins TRBV12-3 or TRBV12-4 to TRBJ1-2; weak D call: TRBD1 (6 bases). This CDR3 spans 13 amino acids. V was shortened by 5 bases and J by 4 bases, with 11 bases between the two germline ends. In DNA, the CDR3 is TGTGCCAGCAGTGATAACAGGGTCTATGGCTACACCTTC. It specifies CASSDNRVYGYTF.

This clone was recorded once. The V and J genes are TRBV7-3 and TRBJ2-1; maybe TRBD2 (7 bases). Trimming stripped 8 bases from V and 6 bases from J, with 17 bases between. The CDR3 totals 14 residues. Germline V gives CDR1 SGHTA, CDR2 FQGTGA. CDR3 loop: CASLAGAGSNEQFF. DNA of the CDR3: TGTGCCAGCCTTGCGGGGGCCGGATCCAATGAGCAGTTCTTC.

The chain is built from TRBV5-4 and TRBJ2-3; D is perhaps TRBD2 (7 bases). The CDR3 consists of 15 residues. Germline V gives CDR1 SGHNT, CDR2 YYREEE (reference sequence). V was shortened by 0 bases and J by 6 bases, with 14 bases between the two germline ends. The DNA for the CDR3 is TGTGCCAGCAGCTTGGGGCGGGGGCCTGGGGATACGCAGTATTTT. It translates to CASSLGRGPGDTQYF.

Of note for this clone: The junction departs from germline at one end; a sequencing error may be responsible. The CDR3 bases are TGTGCTAGCAGCTCCTCCGGGACTAGCGTCCCAGATACGCAGTATTTT. This translates into CASSSSGTSVPDTQYF. The chain has TRBV7-7 and TRBJ2-3; TRBD2 matches at 10 bases. CDR3 length: 16 residues. Germline V CDR1 and CDR2: SSHAT, FNYEAQ (reference sequence).

V and J are TRBV19 and TRBJ1-1; D is possibly TRBD1 (5 bases). Trimming left V 3 bases short and J 2 bases short, with 13 bases between. Looked up from germline, CDR1 is LNHDA and CDR2 is SQIVND (reference sequence). The CDR3 runs 15 residues. The CDR3 region is CASSMGGRANTEAFF. The DNA of the CDR3 is TGTGCCAGTAGTATGGGGGGACGGGCAAACACTGAAGCTTTCTTT.

V gene TRBV7-2 combines with J gene TRBJ2-1; TRBD1 matches at 8 bases. The J segment lost 1 base and the V segment lost 1 base, leaving 0 bases of the junction unmatched. The CDR3 totals 15 residues. Looked up from germline, CDR1 is SGHTA and CDR2 is FQGNSA. This chain's CDR3 is CASSLGTGSYNEQFF. For the CDR3, the DNA is TGTGCCAGCAGCTTAGGGACAGGGTCCTACAATGAGCAGTTCTTC.

The chain links TRBV5-1 to TRBJ2-5, with unresolved D. The CDR3 totals 15 residues. Per the germline V gene, CDR1 is SGHRS and CDR2 is YFSETQ. Trimming stripped 0 bases from V and 5 bases from J, with 14 bases between. The CDR3 loop is CASSLGGLPLETQYF. The CDR3 region has the DNA TGCGCCAGCAGCTTGGGTGGGCTCCCCTTGGAGACCCAGTACTTC.

The V gene is TRBV7-2, the J gene TRBJ2-2, with D unclear. CDR1 is SGHTA and CDR2 is FQGNSA in the germline V gene. This CDR3 is 14 amino acids long. V lost 7 bases, J lost 0 bases, and 9 bases lay in between. The CDR3 DNA follows: TGTGCCAGCAACCTTGGCCCGAACACCGGGGAGCTGTTTTTT. It encodes CASNLGPNTGELFF.

In this sample, this clone turned up a few times. This chain uses TRBV7-6 with TRBJ1-3; 8 nucleotides match TRBD1. This CDR3 contains 15 residues. Germline CDR1 and CDR2: SGHVS and FNYEAQ. The V gene end was trimmed by 2 bases and the J gene end by 4 bases; junction bases not matched to a gene: 4. The CDR3: CASSLSRGPGNTIYF. For the CDR3, the DNA is TGTGCCAGCAGCTTATCCAGGGGGCCCGGAAACACCATATATTTT.